This T cell receptor (beta chain) originates from a study of blood T cell repertoires in COVID-19. TCRdb keeps only in-frame clones here, not all; method: immunoSEQ multiplex PCR. The sample records roughly 79,000 clones, 65% to 85% being singletons. CDR1 is SGHRS and CDR2 is YFSETQ in the germline V gene. The V end lost 4 bases, the J end lost 5 bases, and 18 bases lay between the germline ends. CDR3 length: 15 amino acids. This chain connects TRBV5-1 to TRBJ2-5; D is unresolved. This TCR came from a man in his 60s with active or convalescent COVID-19. Sequencing was performed on peripheral blood. DNA for the CDR3: TGCGCCAGCAGCCGCCTTCCGACTGACGGGGAGACCCAGTACTTC. Residues: CASSRLPTDGETQYF.